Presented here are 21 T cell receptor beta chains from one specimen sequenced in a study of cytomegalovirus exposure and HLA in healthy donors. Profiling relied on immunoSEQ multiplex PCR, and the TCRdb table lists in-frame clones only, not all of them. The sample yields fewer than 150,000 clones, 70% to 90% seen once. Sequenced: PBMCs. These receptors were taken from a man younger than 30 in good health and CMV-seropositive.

DNA of the CDR3: TGTGCCAGCTCCGCTACAGTTCAAGAGACCCAGTACTTC. This sequence encodes CASSATVQETQYF. The rearrangement links TRBV18 to TRBJ2-5; D is ambiguous. Trimming removed 6 bases at V and 2 bases at J, with 10 bases between. The CDR3 contains 13 residues. Germline V gene lookup returns CDR1 KGHSH and CDR2 LQKENI.

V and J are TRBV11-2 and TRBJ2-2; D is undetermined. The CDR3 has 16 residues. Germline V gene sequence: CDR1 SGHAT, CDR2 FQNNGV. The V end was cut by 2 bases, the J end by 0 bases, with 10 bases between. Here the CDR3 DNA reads TGTGCCAGCAGCTTATTTGTCGGTACGAACACCGGGGAGCTGTTTTTT. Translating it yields CASSLFVGTNTGELFF.

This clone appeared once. CDR3 nucleotides: TGTGCCAGCGCCGGGACAGGGCCAACTAGGGAGCTGTTTTTT. Residues: CASAGTGPTRELFF. The J gene is TRBJ2-2, the V gene TRBV7-9; 9 bases fit TRBD1. J lost 9 bases, V lost 8 bases, and 10 bases had no gene match. CDR1 is SEHNR and CDR2 is FQNEAQ in the germline V gene (reference sequence). The CDR3 runs to 14 residues.

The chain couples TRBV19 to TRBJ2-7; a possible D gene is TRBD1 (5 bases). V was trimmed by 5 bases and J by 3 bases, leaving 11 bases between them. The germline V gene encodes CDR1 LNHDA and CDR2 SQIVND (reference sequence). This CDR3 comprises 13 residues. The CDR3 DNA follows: TGTGCCAGTAGTCCCTCCCAGGGCTACGAGCAGTACTTC. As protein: CASSPSQGYEQYF.

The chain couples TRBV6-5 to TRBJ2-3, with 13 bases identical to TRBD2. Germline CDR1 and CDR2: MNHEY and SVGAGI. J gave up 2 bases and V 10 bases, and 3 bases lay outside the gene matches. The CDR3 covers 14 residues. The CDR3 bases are TGTGCCATCGGGACTAGCGGGGTCACAGATACGCAGTATTTT. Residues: CAIGTSGVTDTQYF.

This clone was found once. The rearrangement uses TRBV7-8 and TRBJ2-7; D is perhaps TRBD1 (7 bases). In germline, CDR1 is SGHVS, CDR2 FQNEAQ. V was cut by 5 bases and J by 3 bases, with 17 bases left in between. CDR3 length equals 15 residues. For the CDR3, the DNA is TGTGCCAGCAGCGGCGGGACAGATCGATTCTACGAGCAGTACTTC. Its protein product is CASSGGTDRFYEQYF.

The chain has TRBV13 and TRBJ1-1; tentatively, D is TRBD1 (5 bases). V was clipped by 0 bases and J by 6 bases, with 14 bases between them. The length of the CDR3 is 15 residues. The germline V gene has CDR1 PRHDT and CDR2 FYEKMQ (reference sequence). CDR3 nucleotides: TGTGCCAGCAGCTTAGGTGGGAGCCGGGGGGCTGAAGCTTTCTTT. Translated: CASSLGGSRGAEAFF.

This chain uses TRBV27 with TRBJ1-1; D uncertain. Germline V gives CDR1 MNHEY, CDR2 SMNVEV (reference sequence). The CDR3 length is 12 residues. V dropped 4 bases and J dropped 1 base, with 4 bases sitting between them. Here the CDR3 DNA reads TGTGCCAGCAGTTCGGGGAACACTGAAGCTTTCTTT. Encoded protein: CASSSGNTEAFF.

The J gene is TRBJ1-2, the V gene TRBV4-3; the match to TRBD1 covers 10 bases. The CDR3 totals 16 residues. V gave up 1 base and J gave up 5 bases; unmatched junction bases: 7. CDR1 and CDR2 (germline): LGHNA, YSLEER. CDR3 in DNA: TGCGCCAGCAGCCAAGGCCTGGGACAGGGGATTTATGGCTACACCTTC. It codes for CASSQGLGQGIYGYTF.

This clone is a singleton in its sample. The CDR3 DNA follows: TGTGCCAGCAGCTTGATTTCAGGGGAAGTTCGGAACACTGAAGCTTTCTTT. Translated, it gives CASSLISGEVRNTEAFF. The rearrangement uses TRBV5-6 and TRBJ1-1; perhaps TRBD1 as D (6 bases). CDR1 and CDR2 from the germline V gene are SGHDT and YYEEEE. This CDR3 region has 17 residues. V was trimmed by 1 base and J by 1 base, leaving 17 bases between them. Complete variable domain (other parts from reference TRBV5-6 and TRBJ1-1): DAGVTQSPTHLIKTRGQQVTLRCSPKSGHDTVSWYQQALGQGPQFIFQYYEEEERQRGNFPDRFSGHQFPNYSSELNVNALLLGDSALYLCASSLISGEVRNTEAFFGQGTRLTVV.

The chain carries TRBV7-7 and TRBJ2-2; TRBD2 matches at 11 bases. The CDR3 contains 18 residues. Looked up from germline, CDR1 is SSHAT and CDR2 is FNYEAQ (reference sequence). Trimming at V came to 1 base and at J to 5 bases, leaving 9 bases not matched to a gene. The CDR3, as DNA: TGTGCCAGCAGCTTAGATCCTAGCGGGGGGCCGGGGACCGGGGAGCTGTTTTTT. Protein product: CASSLDPSGGPGTGELFF.

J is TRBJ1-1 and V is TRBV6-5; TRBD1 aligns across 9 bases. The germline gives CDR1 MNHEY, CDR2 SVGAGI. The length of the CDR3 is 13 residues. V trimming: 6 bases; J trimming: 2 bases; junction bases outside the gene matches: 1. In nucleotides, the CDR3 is TGTGCCAGCAGCACAGGGGGCAACACTGAAGCTTTCTTT. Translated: CASSTGGNTEAFF.

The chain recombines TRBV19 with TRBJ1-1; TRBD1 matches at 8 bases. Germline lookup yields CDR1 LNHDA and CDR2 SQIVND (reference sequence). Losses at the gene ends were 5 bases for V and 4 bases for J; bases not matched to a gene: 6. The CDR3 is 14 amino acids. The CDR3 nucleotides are TGTGCCAGTAGTTCGACAGGGGTAGGCACTGAAGCTTTCTTT. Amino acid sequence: CASSSTGVGTEAFF.

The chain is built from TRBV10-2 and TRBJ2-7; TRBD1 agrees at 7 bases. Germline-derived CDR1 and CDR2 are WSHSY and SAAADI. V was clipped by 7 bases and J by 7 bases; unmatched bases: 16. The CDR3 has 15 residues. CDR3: CASTLTGYGSQEQYF. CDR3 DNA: TGCGCCAGCACCCTGACAGGGTACGGCTCTCAAGAGCAGTACTTC.

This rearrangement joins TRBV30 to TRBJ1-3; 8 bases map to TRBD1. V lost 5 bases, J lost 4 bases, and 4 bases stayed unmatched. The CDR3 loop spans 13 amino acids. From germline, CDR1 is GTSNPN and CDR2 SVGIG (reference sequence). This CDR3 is CAWWTGSGNTIYF. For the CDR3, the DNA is TGTGCCTGGTGGACAGGGTCCGGAAACACCATATATTTT. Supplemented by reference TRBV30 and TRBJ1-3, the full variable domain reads SQTIHQWPATLVQPVGSPLSLECTVEGTSNPNLYWYRQAAGRGLQLLFYSVGIGQISSEVPQNLSASRPQDRQFILSSKKLLLSDSGFYLCAWWTGSGNTIYFGEGSWLTVV.

CDR3: CSGRTGGETQYF. The DNA of the CDR3 is TGCAGCGGCCGGACCGGGGGAGAGACCCAGTACTTC. This chain links TRBV29-1 with TRBJ2-5; possibly TRBD2 for D (6 bases). CDR1 and CDR2 (germline): SQVTM, ANQGSEA. Trimming left V 7 bases short and J 4 bases short, with 13 bases between. The CDR3 has 12 residues.

DNA of the CDR3: TGCGCCAGCAGCCAGACAGGGTTGATCATAAATGAGCAGTTCTTC. Its protein product is CASSQTGLIINEQFF. The genes are TRBV4-1 and TRBJ2-1; 7 bases fit TRBD1. This CDR3 spans 15 amino acids. Germline-derived CDR1 and CDR2 are MGHRA and YSYEKL. Losses at the gene ends were 3 bases for V and 7 bases for J; bases not matched to a gene: 9.

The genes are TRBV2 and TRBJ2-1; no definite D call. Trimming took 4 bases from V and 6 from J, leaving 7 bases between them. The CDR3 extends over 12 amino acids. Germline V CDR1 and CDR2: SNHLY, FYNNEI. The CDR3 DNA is TGTGCCAGCAGTGGAGTCCGCAATGAGCAGTTCTTC. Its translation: CASSGVRNEQFF.

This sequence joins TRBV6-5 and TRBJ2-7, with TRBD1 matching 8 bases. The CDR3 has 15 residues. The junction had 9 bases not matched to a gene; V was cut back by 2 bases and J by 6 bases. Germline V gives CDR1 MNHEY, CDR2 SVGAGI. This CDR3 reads CASSYLGQDISEQYF. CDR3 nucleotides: TGTGCCAGCAGTTACCTGGGACAGGATATAAGCGAGCAGTACTTC.

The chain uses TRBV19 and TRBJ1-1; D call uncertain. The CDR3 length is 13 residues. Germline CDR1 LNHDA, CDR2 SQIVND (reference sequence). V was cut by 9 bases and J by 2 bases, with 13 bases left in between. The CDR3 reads CASLPTVNTEAFF. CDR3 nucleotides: TGTGCCAGCCTACCCACAGTTAACACTGAAGCTTTCTTT.

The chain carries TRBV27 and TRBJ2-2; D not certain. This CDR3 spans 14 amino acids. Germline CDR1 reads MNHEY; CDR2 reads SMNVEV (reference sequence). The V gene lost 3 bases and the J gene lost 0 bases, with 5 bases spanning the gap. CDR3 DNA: TGTGCCAGCAGTTTCGGAGCGAACACCGGGGAGCTGTTTTTT. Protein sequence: CASSFGANTGELFF.